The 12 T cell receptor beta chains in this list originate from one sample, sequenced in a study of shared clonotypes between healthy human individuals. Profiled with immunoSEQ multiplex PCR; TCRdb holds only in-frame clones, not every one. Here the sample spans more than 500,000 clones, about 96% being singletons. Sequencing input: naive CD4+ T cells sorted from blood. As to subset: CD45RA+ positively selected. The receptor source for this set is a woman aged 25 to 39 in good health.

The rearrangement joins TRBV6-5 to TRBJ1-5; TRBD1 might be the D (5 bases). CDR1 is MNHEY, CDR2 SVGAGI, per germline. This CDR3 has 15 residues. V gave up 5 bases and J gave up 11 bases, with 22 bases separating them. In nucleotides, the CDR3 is TGTGCCAGCAGTACCAAGCGGGGGGGACGCGAGGCCCAGCATTTT. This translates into CASSTKRGGREAQHF.

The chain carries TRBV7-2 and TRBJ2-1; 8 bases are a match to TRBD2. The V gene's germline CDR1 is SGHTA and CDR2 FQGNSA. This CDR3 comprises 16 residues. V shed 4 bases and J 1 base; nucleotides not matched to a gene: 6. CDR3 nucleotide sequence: TGTGCCAGCAGCTCCCCCGGGACTAGATCCTACAATGAGCAGTTCTTC. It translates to CASSSPGTRSYNEQFF.

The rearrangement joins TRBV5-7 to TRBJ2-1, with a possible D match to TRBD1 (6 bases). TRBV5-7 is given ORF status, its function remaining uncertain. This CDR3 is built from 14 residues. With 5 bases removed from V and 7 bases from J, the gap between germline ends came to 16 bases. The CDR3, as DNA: TGTGCCAGCAGTTCCGGGACACTTGCGAATGAGCAGTTCTTC. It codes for CASSSGTLANEQFF.

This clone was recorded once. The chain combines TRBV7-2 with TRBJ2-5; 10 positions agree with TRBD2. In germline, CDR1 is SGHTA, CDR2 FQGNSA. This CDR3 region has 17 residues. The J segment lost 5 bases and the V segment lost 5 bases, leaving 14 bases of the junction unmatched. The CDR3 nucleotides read TGTGCCAGCAGCAGGGGGGACTTCGGGACTAGCGTGGAGACCCAGTACTTC. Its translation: CASSRGDFGTSVETQYF.

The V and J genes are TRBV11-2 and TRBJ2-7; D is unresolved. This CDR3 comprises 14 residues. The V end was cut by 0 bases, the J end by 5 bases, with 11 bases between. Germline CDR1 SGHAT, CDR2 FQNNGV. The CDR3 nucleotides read TGTGCCAGCAGCTTAGATGCGTTGGGCCACGAGCAGTACTTC. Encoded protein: CASSLDALGHEQYF. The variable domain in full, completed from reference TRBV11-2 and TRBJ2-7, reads EAGVAQSPRYKIIEKRQSVAFWCNPISGHATLYWYQQILGQGPKLLIQFQNNGVVDDSQLPKDRFSAERLKGVDSTLKIQPAKLEDSAVYLCASSLDALGHEQYFGPGTRLTVT.

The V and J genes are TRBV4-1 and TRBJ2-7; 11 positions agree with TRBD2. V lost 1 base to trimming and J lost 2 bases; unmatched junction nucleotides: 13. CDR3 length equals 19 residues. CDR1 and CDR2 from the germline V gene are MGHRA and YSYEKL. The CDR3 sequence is CASSQVPPTSGSVPYEQYF. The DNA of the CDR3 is TGCGCCAGCAGCCAAGTCCCCCCTACTAGCGGGAGTGTCCCCTACGAGCAGTACTTC.

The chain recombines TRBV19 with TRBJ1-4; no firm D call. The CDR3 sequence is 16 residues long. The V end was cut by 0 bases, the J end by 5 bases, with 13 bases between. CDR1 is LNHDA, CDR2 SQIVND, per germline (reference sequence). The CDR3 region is CASSIDPGGLNEKLFF. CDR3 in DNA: TGTGCCAGTAGTATAGATCCCGGCGGACTAAATGAAAAACTGTTTTTT.

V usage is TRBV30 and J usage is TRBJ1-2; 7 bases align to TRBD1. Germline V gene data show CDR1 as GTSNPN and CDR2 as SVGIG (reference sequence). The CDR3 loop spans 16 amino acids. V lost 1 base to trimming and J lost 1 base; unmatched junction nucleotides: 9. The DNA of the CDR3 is TGTGCCTGGAGTGGACAGGGCGCAGTTCGTAACTATGGCTACACCTTC. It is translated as CAWSGQGAVRNYGYTF.

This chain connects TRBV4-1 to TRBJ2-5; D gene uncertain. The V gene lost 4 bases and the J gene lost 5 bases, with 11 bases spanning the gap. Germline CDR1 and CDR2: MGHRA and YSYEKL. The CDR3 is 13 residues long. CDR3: CASSPHSRETQYF. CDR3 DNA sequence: TGCGCCAGCAGCCCCCACAGTCGGGAGACCCAGTACTTC.

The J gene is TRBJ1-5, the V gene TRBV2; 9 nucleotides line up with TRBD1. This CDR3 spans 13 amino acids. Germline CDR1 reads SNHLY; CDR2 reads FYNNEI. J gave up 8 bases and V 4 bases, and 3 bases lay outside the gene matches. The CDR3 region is CASSGDREKPQHF. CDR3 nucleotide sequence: TGTGCCAGCAGTGGGGACAGGGAAAAGCCCCAGCATTTT.

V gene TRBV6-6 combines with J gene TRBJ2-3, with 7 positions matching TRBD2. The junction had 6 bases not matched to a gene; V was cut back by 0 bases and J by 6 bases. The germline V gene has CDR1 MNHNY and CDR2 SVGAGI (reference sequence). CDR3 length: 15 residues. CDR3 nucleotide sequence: TGTGCCAGCAGTTACTCGCGACTAGCAGGTGATACGCAGTATTTT. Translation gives CASSYSRLAGDTQYF.

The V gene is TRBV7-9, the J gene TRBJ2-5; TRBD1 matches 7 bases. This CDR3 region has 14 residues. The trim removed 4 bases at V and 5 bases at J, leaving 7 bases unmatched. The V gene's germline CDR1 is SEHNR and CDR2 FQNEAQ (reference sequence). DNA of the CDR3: TGTGCCAGCAGCTCCCGACAGGGTTGGGAGACCCAGTACTTC. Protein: CASSSRQGWETQYF.